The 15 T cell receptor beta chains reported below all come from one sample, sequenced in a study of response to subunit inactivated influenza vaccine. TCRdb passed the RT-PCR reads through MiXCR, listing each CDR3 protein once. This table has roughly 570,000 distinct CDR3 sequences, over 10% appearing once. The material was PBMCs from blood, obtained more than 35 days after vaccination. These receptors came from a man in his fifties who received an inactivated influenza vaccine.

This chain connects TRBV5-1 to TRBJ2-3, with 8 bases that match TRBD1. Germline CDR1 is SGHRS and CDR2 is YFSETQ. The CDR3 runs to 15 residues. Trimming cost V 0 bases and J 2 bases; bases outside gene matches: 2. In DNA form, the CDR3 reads TGCGCCAGCAGCTTGGAGGACAGGGACACAGATACGCAGTATTTT. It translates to CASSLEDRDTDTQYF.

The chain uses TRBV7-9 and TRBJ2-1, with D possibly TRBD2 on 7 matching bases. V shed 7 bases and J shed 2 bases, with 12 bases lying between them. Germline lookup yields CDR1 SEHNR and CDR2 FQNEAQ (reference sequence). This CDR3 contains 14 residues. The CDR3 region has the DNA TGTGCCAGCAAATGGGAGGGGGCCTACAATGAGCAGTTCTTC. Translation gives CASKWEGAYNEQFF.

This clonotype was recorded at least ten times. CDR3 in amino acids: CASTALFRGRQYF. In DNA, the CDR3 is TGTGCCAGCACCGCTTTGTTTCGGGGACGGCAGTACTTC. The chain uses TRBV6-2 or TRBV6-3 and TRBJ2-7; D might be TRBD1 or TRBD2, each matching 5 bases. From germline, CDR1 is MNHEY and CDR2 SVGEGT. With 7 bases removed from V and 9 bases from J, the gap between germline ends came to 19 bases. The CDR3 covers 13 residues.

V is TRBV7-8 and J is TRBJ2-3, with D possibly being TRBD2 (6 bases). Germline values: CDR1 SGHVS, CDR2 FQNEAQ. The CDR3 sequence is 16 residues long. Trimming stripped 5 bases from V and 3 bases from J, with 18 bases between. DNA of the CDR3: TGTGCCAGCAGCAGTGGCGGGGCTTTGGCGACAGATACGCAGTATTTT. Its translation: CASSSGGALATDTQYF.

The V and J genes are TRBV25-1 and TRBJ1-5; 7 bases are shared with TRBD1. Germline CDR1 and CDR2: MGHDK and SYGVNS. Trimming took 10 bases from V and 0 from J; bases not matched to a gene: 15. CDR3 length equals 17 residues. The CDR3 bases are TGTGCCACCACAGACCAGACAGGGCGCTATAGCAATCAGCCCCAGCATTTT. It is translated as CATTDQTGRYSNQPQHF.

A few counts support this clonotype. The CDR3 DNA follows: TGTGCCAGCAGCTTAGGGCGGCTAGCTGGCGAGCAGTACTTC. This encodes CASSLGRLAGEQYF. V and J are TRBV7-2 and TRBJ2-7, with TRBD2 as a possible D gene (5 bases). Germline V gene lookup returns CDR1 SGHTA and CDR2 FQGNSA. This CDR3 has 14 residues. V was shortened by 1 base and J by 6 bases, with 13 bases between the two germline ends.

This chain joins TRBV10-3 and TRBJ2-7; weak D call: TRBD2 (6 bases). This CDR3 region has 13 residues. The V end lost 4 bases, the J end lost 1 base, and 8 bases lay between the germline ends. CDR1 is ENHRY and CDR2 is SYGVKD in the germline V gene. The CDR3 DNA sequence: TGTGCCATCAGTGGGGGACTGTCCTACGAGCAGTACTTC. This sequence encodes CAISGGLSYEQYF.

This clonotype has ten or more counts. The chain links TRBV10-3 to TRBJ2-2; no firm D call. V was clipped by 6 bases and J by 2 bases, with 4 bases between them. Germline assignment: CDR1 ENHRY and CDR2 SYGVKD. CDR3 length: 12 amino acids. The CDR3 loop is CAISRNTGELFF. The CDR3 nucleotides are TGTGCCATCAGCAGAAACACCGGGGAGCTGTTTTTT.

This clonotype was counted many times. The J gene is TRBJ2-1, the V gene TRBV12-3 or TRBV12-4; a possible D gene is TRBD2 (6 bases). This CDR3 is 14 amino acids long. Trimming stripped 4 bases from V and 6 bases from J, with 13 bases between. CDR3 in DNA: TGTGCCAGCAGTTCCGCGGGGTTCGGCAATGAGCAGTTCTTC. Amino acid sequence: CASSSAGFGNEQFF.

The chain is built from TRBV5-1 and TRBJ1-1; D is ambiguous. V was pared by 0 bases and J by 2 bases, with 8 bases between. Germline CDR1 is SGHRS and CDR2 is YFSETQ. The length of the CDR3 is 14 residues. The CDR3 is CASSLVSVNTEAFF. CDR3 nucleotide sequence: TGCGCCAGCAGCTTGGTGTCGGTAAACACTGAAGCTTTCTTT. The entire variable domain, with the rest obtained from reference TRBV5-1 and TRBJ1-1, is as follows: KAGVTQTPRYLIKTRGQQVTLSCSPISGHRSVSWYQQTPGQGLQFLFEYFSETQRNKGNFPGRFSGRQFSNSRSEMNVSTLELGDSALYLCASSLVSVNTEAFFGQGTRLTVV.

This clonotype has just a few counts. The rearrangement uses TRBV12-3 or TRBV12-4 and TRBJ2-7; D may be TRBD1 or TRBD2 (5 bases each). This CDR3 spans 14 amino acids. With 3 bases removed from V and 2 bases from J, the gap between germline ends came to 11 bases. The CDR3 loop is CASSFTRGTYEQYF. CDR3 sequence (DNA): TGTGCCAGCAGTTTTACACGGGGCACCTACGAGCAGTACTTC.

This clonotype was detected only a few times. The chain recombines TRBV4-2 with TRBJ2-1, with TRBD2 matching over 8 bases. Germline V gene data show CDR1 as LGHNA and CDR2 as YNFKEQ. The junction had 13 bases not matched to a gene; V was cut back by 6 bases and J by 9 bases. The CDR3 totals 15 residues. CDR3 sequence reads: CASRELAVASGEQFF. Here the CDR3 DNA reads TGTGCCAGCAGGGAACTAGCGGTCGCATCAGGTGAGCAGTTCTTC.

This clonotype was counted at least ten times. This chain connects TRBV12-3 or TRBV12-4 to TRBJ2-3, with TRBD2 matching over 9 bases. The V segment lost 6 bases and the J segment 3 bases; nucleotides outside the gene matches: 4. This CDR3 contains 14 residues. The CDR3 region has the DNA TGTGCCAGCAGCATAGCGGGAGCTACAGATACGCAGTATTTT. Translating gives CASSIAGATDTQYF.

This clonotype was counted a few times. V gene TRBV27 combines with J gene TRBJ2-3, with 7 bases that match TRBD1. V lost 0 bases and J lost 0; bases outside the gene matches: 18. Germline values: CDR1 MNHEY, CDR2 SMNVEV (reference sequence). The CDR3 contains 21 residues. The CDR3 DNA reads TGTGCCAGCAGTTTATCACCTGGACAGGAACTCATACCCTCTAGCACAGATACGCAGTATTTT. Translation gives CASSLSPGQELIPSSTDTQYF.

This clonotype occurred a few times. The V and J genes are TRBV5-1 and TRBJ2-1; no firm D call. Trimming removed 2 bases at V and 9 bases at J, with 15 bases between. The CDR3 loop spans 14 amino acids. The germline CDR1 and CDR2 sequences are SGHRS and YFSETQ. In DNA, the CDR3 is TGCGCCAGCAGCTTTGGGCATCTTGACGGTGAGCAGTTCTTC. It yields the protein CASSFGHLDGEQFF.